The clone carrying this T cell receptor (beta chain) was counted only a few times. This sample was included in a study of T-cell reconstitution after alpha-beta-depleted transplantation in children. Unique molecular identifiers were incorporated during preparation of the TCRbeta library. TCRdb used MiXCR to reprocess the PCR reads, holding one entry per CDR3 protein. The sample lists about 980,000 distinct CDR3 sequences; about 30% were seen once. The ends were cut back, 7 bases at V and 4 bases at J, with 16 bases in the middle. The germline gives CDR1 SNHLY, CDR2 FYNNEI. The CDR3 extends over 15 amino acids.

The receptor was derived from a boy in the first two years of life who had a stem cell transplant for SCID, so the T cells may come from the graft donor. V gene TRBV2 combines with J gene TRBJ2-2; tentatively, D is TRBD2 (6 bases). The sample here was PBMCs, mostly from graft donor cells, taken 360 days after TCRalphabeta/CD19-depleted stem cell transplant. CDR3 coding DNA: TGTGCCAGCAAGGTCCAGCAGGGAGGCACCGGGGAGCTGTTTTTT. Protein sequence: CASKVQQGGTGELFF.